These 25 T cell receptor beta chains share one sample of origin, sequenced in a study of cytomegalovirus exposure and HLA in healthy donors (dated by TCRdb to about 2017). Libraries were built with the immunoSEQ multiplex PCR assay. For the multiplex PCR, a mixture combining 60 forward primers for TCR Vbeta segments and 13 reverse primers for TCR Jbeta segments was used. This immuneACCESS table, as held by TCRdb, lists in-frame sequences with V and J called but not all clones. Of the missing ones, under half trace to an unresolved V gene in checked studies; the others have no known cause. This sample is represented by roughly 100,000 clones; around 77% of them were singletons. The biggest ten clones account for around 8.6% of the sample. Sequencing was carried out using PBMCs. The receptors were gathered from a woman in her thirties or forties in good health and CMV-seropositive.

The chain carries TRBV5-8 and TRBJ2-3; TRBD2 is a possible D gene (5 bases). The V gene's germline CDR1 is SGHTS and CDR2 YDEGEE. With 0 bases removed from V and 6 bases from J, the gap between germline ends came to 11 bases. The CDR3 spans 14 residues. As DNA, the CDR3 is TGTGCCAGCAGCTTGGACAGTTCGGGGGATACGCAGTATTTT. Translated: CASSLDSSGDTQYF.

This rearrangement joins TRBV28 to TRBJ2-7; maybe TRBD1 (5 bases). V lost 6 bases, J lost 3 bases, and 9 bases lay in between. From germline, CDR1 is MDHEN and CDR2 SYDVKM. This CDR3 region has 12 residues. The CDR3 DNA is TGTGCCAGCAGACCCCAGGGCTACGAGCAGTACTTC. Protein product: CASRPQGYEQYF. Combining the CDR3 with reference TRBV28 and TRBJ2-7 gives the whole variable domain DVKVTQSSRYLVKRTGEKVFLECVQDMDHENMFWYRQDPGLGLRLIYFSYDVKMKEKGDIPEGYSVSREKKERFSLILESASTNQTSMYLCASRPQGYEQYFGPGTRLTVT.

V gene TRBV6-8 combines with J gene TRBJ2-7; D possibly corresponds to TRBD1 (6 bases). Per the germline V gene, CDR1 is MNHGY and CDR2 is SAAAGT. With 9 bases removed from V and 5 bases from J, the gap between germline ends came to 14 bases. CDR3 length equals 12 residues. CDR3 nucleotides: TGTGCCAGGGGGGCTCGGTTGAACGAGCAGTACTTC. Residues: CARGARLNEQYF.

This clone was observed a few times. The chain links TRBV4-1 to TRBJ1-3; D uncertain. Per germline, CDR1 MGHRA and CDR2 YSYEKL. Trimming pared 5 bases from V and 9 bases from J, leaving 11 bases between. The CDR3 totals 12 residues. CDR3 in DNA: TGCGCCAGCAGCGCACAAGAAAGCACCATATATTTT. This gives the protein CASSAQESTIYF.

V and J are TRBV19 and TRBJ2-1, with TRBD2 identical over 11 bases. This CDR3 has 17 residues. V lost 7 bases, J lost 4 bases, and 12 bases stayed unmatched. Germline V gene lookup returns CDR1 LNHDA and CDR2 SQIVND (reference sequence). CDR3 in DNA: TGTGCCAGTAACGGCCTGAGGGCTAGCGGGAGGTACAATGAGCAGTTCTTC. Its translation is CASNGLRASGRYNEQFF.

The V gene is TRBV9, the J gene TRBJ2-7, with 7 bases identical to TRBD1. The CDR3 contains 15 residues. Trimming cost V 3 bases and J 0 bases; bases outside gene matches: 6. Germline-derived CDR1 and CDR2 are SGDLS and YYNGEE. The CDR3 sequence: CASSAGQSSSYEQYF. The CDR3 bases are TGTGCCAGCAGCGCGGGACAGTCGAGCTCCTACGAGCAGTACTTC.

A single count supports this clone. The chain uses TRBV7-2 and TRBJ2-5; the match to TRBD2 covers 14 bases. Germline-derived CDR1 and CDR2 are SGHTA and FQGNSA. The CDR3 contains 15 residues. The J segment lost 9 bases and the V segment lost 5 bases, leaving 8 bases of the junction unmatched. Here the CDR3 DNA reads TGTGCCAGCAGCGTGACTAGCGGGGGGGTGGGGGCCCAGTACTTC. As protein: CASSVTSGGVGAQYF. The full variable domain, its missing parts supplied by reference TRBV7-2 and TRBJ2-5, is GAGVSQSPSNKVTEKGKDVELRCDPISGHTALYWYRQSLGQGLEFLIYFQGNSAPDKSGLPSDRFSAERTGGSVSTLTIQRTQQEDSAVYLCASSVTSGGVGAQYFGPGTRLLVL.

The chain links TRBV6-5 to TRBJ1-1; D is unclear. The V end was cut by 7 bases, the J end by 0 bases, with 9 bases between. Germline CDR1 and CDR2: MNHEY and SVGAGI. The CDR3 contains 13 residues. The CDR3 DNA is TGTGCCAGCACTACTCAAATGAACACTGAAGCTTTCTTT. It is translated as CASTTQMNTEAFF.

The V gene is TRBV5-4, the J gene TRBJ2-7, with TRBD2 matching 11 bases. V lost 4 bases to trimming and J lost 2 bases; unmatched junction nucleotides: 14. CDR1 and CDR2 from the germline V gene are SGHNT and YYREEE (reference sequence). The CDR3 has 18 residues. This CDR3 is CASSPGGLAGGLPYEQYF. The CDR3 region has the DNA TGTGCCAGCAGCCCTGGCGGGCTAGCGGGGGGACTCCCCTACGAGCAGTACTTC.

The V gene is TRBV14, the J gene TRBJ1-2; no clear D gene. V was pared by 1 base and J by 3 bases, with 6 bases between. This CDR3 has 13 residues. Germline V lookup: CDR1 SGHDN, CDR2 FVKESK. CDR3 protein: CASSQGRYYGYTF. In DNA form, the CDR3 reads TGTGCCAGCAGCCAAGGCAGGTACTATGGCTACACCTTC.

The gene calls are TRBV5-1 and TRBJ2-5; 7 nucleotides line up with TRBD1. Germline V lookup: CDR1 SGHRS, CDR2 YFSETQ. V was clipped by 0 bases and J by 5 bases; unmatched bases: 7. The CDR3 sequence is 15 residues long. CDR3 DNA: TGCGCCAGCAGCTTGGCCCCCTCCAGGGGGGAGACCCAGTACTTC. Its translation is CASSLAPSRGETQYF.

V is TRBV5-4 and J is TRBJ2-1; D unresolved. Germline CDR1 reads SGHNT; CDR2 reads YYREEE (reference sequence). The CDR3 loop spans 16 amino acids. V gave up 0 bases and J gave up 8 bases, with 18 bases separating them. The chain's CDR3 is CASSLATSAHFDEQFF. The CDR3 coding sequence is TGTGCCAGCAGCTTGGCCACCAGCGCCCATTTTGATGAGCAGTTCTTC.

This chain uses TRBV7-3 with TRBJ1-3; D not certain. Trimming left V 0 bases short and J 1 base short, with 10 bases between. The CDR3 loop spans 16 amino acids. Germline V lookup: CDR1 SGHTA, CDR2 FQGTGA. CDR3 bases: TGTGCCAGCAGCTTAACCGGTGCGGGTTCTGGAAACACCATATATTTT. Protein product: CASSLTGAGSGNTIYF.

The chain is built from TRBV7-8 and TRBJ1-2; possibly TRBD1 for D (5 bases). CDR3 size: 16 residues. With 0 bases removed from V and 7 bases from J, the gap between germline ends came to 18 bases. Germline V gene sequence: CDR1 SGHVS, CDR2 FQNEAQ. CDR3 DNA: TGTGCCAGCAGCTTAGCGGGGGACTCCCCCGTTGGTGGCTACACCTTC. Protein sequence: CASSLAGDSPVGGYTF.

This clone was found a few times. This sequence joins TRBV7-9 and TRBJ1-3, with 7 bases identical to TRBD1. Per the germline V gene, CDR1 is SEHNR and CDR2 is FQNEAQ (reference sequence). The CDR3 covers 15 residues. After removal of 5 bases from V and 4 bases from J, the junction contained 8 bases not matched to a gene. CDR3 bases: TGTGCCAGCAGCCCTGACAGGGCCCCCGGAAACACCATATATTTT. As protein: CASSPDRAPGNTIYF.

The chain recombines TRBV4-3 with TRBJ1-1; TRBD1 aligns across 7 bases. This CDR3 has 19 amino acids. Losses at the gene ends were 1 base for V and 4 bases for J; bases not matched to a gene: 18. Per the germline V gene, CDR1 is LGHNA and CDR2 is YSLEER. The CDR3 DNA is TGCGCCAGCAGCCAAGTAAGACAGGGTCGCTACTCGGCGGGCACTGAAGCTTTCTTT. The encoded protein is CASSQVRQGRYSAGTEAFF.

The CDR3 is CASSIRYGAEAFF. For the CDR3, the DNA is TGTGCCAGCAGCATCCGTTACGGGGCTGAAGCTTTCTTT. The rearrangement uses TRBV9 and TRBJ1-1, with no clear D. CDR1 is SGDLS and CDR2 is YYNGEE in the germline V gene. The V and J ends lost 4 bases and 6 bases respectively, with 13 bases between them. This CDR3 has 13 residues.

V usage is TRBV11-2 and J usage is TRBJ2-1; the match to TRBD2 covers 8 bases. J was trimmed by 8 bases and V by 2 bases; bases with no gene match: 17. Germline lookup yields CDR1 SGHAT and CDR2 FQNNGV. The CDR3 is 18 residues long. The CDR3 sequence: CASSLQGVAGTTRDEQFF. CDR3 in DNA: TGTGCCAGCAGCTTACAGGGCGTAGCGGGGACCACAAGGGATGAGCAGTTCTTC.

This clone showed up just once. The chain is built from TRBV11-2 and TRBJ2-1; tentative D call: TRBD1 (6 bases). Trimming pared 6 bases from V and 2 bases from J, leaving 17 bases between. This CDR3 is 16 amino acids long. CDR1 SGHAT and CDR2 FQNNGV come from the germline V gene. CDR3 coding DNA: TGTGCCAGCAGACCAACAGGGAAGGGGACCTACAATGAGCAGTTCTTC. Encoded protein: CASRPTGKGTYNEQFF.

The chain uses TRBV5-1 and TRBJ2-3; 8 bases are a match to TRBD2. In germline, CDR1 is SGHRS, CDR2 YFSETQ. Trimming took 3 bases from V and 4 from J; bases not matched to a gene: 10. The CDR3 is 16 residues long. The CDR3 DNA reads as TGCGCCAGCAGCTCCGAATCCCGGGGGGGCGCAGATACGCAGTATTTT. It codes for CASSSESRGGADTQYF. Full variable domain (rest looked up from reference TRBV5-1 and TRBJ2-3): KAGVTQTPRYLIKTRGQQVTLSCSPISGHRSVSWYQQTPGQGLQFLFEYFSETQRNKGNFPGRFSGRQFSNSRSEMNVSTLELGDSALYLCASSSESRGGADTQYFGPGTRLTVL.

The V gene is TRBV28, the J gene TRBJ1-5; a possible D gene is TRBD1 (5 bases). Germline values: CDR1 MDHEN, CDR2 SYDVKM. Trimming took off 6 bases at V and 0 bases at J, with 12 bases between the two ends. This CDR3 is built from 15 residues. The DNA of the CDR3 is TGTGCCAGCAGGCAGGGTGGAAATAGCAATCAGCCCCAGCATTTT. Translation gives CASRQGGNSNQPQHF.

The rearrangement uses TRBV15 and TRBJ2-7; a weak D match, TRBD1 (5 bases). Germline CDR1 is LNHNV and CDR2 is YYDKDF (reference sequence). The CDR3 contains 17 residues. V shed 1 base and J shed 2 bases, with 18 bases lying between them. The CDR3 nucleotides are TGTGCCACCAGCAGAGTACCCCCACTTTTGGGGCCCTACGAGCAGTACTTC. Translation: CATSRVPPLLGPYEQYF.

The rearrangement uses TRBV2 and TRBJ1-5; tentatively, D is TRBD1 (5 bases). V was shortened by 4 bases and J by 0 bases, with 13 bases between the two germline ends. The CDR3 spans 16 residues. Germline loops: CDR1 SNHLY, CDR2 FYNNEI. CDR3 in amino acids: CASSGVGGYSNQPQHF. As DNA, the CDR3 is TGTGCCAGCAGTGGGGTGGGGGGATATAGCAATCAGCCCCAGCATTTT.

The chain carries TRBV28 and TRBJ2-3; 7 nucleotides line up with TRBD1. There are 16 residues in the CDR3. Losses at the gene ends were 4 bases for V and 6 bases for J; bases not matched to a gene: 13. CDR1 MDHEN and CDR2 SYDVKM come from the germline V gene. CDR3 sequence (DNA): TGTGCCAGCAGTTCCCTAGCCGGGACAGAGAGCGATACGCAGTATTTT. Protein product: CASSSLAGTESDTQYF.

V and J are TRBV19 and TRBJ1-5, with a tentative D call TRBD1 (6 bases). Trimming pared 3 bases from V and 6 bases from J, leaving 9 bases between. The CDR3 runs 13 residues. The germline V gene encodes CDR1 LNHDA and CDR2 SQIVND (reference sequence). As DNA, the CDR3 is TGTGCCAGTAGTATCGCGGGGGCTCAGCCCCAGCATTTT. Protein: CASSIAGAQPQHF.